This section outlines one T cell receptor beta chain sequence together with its context. The table came from immunoSEQ multiplex PCR; TCRdb's copy has only in-frame clones and leaves some out. The sample has about 480,000 clones, approximately 79% seen once. The data derive from a study of shared clonotypes between healthy human individuals. Per the germline V gene, CDR1 is LGHNA and CDR2 is YSLEER. This CDR3 region has 14 residues. The J segment lost 3 bases and the V segment lost 3 bases, leaving 3 bases of the junction unmatched. This TCR was sampled from a woman in her thirties or forties in good health. Some clones in this sample may be carry-over from other donors' samples. The chain employs TRBV4-3 and TRBJ2-7; 9 bases are a match to TRBD1. The sample comprised PBMCs. The CDR3 loop is CASSHRQGDYEQYF. The CDR3 nucleotides are TGCGCCAGCAGCCACCGACAGGGGGACTACGAGCAGTACTTC.